This T cell receptor (beta chain) was recorded in a study of shared clonotypes between healthy human individuals. Findings and limits, study-wide: Shared clonotypes: 4.5% to 6.5% naive CD4, around 3.5% naive CD8, roughly 2.4% memory CD4, roughly 0.4% memory CD8.

CD4+ cells were split into CD45RA+ naive and CD45RA-negative memory subsets. As concerns this clone: What it recognizes is unknown.

Here immunoSEQ multiplex PCR was the method, and the copy in TCRdb shows in-frame clones only, minus some. The sample lists roughly 2.5 million clones, approximately 94% occurring once. Germline lookup yields CDR1 MDHEN and CDR2 SYDVKM. The CDR3 totals 14 residues. V shed 7 bases and J shed 5 bases, with 17 bases lying between them. The chain links TRBV28 to TRBJ1-2; maybe TRBD1 (6 bases). Material for sequencing was naive CD4+ T cells sorted from blood. Described subset: CD45RA+ positively selected. The receptor was isolated from a man aged 18 to 29 in good health. This CDR3 is CASTTRGRGYGYTF. The CDR3, as DNA: TGTGCCAGCACCACACGTGGCAGGGGATATGGCTACACCTTC.